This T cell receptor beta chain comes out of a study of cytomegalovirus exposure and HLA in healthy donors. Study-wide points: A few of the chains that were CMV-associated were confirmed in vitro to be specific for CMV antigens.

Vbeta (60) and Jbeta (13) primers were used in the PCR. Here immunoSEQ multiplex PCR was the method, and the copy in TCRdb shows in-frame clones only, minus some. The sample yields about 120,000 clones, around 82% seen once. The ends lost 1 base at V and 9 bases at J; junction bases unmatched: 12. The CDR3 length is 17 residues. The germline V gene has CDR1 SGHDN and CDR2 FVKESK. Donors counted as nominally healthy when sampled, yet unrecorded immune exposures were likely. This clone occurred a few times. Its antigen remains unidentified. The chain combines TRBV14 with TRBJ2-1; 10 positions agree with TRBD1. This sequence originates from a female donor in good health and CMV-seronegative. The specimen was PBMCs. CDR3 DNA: TGTGCCAGCAGCCAAGTGTTCGGACAGGGGGTGGGTCGTGAGCAGTTCTTC. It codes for CASSQVFGQGVGREQFF.